Presented here are 3 T cell receptor beta chains from one specimen sequenced in a study of T-cell memory formation after mild COVID-19. TCRdb re-analysed the 5' RACE reads in MiXCR, keeping a single row per CDR3 protein. Here the sample spans a few hundred thousand distinct CDR3 sequences, around a quarter being singletons. Sequenced sample: PBMCs or a T cell subset sorted from them (not recorded which). Receptors were obtained from an adult woman who had mild COVID-19 (a few samples of this study predate the infection). Cell type and time point are not known.

This clonotype was detected ten times or more. This rearrangement joins TRBV29-1 to TRBJ1-5; D is uncertain. Germline loops: CDR1 SQVTM, CDR2 ANQGSEA. The germline V and J ends were trimmed by 6 bases and 6 bases, with 12 bases remaining between them. This CDR3 has 12 residues. Written as DNA, the CDR3 is TGCAGCGTGAGGACGGGTGGTCAGCCCCAGCATTTT. Translated, it gives CSVRTGGQPQHF.

CDR3 loop: CASSLAGTGKGYTF. The CDR3, as DNA: TGTGCCAGCAGCTTAGCGGGGACAGGGAAAGGCTACACCTTC. This chain joins TRBV7-9 and TRBJ1-2; 9 bases fit TRBD1. Germline CDR1 is SEHNR and CDR2 is FQNEAQ (reference sequence). The CDR3 sequence is 14 residues long. V lost 0 bases, J lost 8 bases, and 4 bases stayed unmatched. Full variable domain (rest looked up from reference TRBV7-9 and TRBJ1-2): DTGVSQNPRHKITKRGQNVTFRCDPISEHNRLYWYRQTLGQGPEFLTYFQNEAQLEKSRLLSDRFSAERPKGSFSTLEIQRTEQGDSAMYLCASSLAGTGKGYTFGSGTRLTVV.

This clonotype was seen a few times. The CDR3 DNA reads as TGCGCCAGCAGCCACGGACTCACCGGGGAGCTGTTTTTT. Its translation is CASSHGLTGELFF. The V and J genes are TRBV4-1 and TRBJ2-2; D may be TRBD2 (5 bases). Germline CDR1 and CDR2: MGHRA and YSYEKL. V dropped 3 bases and J dropped 4 bases, with 6 bases sitting between them. This CDR3 region has 13 residues.